What follows are 5 T cell receptor beta chains derived from one specimen sequenced in a study of regulatory T cells in long-lasting Graves disease. Libraries of TCR beta came from iRepertoire HTBI primers plus Arm-PCR of CDR3 regions. TCRdb passed the multiplex PCR reads through MiXCR, listing each CDR3 protein once. The data contain under 350,000 distinct CDR3 sequences, 22% of them singletons. Noted time point: persistent/refractory GD, antithyroid drugs over 5 years with positive TRAb. There was RNA extracted from PBMCs, and the TCR library was made from it. The starting material was peripheral blood mononuclear cells (PBMCs), obtained when the disease was refractory, from a patient treated with antithyroid drugs. The receptors were gathered from a female donor with Graves disease.

This clonotype has just a few counts. J is TRBJ2-5 and V is TRBV20-1; a weak D match, TRBD2 (6 bases). V was pared by 1 base and J by 3 bases, with 12 bases between. The CDR3 is 14 residues long. CDR1 is DFQATT, CDR2 SNEGSKA, per germline (reference sequence). CDR3 sequence: CSARVPGLEETQYF. The CDR3 nucleotides read TGCAGTGCTAGAGTCCCGGGACTGGAAGAGACCCAGTACTTC.

This chain uses TRBV2 with TRBJ2-2, with 8 bases lining up with TRBD1. The trim removed 7 bases at V and 7 bases at J, leaving 8 bases unmatched. The CDR3 covers 14 residues. The germline gives CDR1 SNHLY, CDR2 FYNNEI. For the CDR3, the DNA is TGTGCCAGCAAAGGACAGGGCTGGGACGGGGAGCTGTTTTTT. This sequence encodes CASKGQGWDGELFF.

This clonotype was seen a handful of times. The V and J genes are TRBV3-1 and TRBJ2-2, with 12 nucleotides matching TRBD2. Germline CDR1 LGHDT, CDR2 YNNKEL (reference sequence). The CDR3 has 19 residues. V trimming: 3 bases; J trimming: 0 bases; junction bases outside the gene matches: 8. As DNA, the CDR3 is TGTGCCAGCAGCCAGGAAGGGACTAGCGGGCATTCGAACACCGGGGAGCTGTTTTTT. Its protein product is CASSQEGTSGHSNTGELFF.

The V gene is TRBV10-3, the J gene TRBJ2-2; possible D gene TRBD1, 7 bases. V was shortened by 7 bases and J by 0 bases, with 12 bases between the two germline ends. Germline V gene lookup returns CDR1 ENHRY and CDR2 SYGVKD. The CDR3 spans 15 residues. The CDR3: CAINQGGTNTGELFF. For the CDR3, the DNA is TGTGCCATCAATCAGGGGGGAACGAACACCGGGGAGCTGTTTTTT.

The chain combines TRBV4-1 with TRBJ2-3; 11 bases line up with TRBD2. The germline V gene encodes CDR1 MGHRA and CDR2 YSYEKL. Germline trimming cut 1 base from V and 7 bases from J; bases unmatched to any gene: 10. This CDR3 comprises 17 residues. The CDR3 reads CASSQGQLAGELHTQYF. The CDR3 coding sequence is TGCGCCAGCAGCCAAGGGCAACTAGCGGGAGAACTCCATACGCAGTATTTT.